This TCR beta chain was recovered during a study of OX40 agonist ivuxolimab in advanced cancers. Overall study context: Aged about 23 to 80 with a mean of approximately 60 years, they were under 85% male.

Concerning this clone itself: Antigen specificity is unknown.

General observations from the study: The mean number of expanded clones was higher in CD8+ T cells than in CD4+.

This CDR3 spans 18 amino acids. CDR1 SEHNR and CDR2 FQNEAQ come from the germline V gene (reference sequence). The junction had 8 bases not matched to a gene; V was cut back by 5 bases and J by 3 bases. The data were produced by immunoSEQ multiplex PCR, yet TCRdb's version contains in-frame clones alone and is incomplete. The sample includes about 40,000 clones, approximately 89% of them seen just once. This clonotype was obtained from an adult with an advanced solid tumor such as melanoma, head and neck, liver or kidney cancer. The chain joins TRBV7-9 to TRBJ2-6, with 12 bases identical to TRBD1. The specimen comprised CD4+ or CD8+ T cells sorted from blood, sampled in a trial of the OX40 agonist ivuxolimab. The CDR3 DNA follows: TGTGCCAGCAGCGGAATGGGGGACAGGGGGCGTGGGGCCAACGTCCTGACTTTC. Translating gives CASSGMGDRGRGANVLTF.